The rows below give T cell receptor beta chains drawn from one sample of a study of beta chain features in type 1 diabetes. Repertoires were generated with immunoSEQ multiplex PCR, while TCRdb's copy carries only in-frame clones and drops some. The sample contains some 150,000 clones, over 9.5% of which appear only once. Sequencing was performed on naive CD4+ T cells from blood. The receptors stem from a man younger than 30 in good health. Both conserved end residues are part of each CDR3. Fields, in order: J gene, D gene, clone size, V gene, CDR3 DNA, CDR3 protein. D genes are given only for firm matches. Not every row has a clone size; where given, it reads once, few, many or a size class.

TRBJ2-7,-,-,TRBV7-2,TGTGCCAGCAGCTTAGCGGGAGACAGCCACCCAGGGGACGAGCAGTACTTC,CASSLAGDSHPGDEQYF
TRBJ2-7,-,few,TRBV27,TGTGCCAGCAGTCTCAGTCCAATACCGTACTACGAGCAGTACTTC,CASSLSPIPYYEQYF
TRBJ1-5,-,-,TRBV28,TGTGCCAGCGATCTCTGGACACAGCCCCAGCATTTT,CASDLWTQPQHF
TRBJ1-4,-,-,TRBV2,TGTGCCAGCAGTGAAGCAACAGGGACTAATGAAAAACTGTTTTTT,CASSEATGTNEKLFF
TRBJ1-1,-,many,TRBV27,TGTGCCAGCAGATTACCCCCAGGGGAAGCTTTCTTT,CASRLPPGEAFF
TRBJ2-7,-,-,TRBV7-8,TGTGCCAGCAGCTTAGGGTGGGGGCCAGGCTACGAGCAGTACTTC,CASSLGWGPGYEQYF
TRBJ2-1,TRBD1,few,TRBV19,TGTGCCAGTAGGCCGGGACAGGGGGTCAATGAGCAGTTCTTC,CASRPGQGVNEQFF
TRBJ2-5,-,few,TRBV4-3,TGCGCCAGCAGCCAAGATTCCACTAGCCGGACCCAGTACTTC,CASSQDSTSRTQYF
TRBJ2-6,-,-,TRBV7-9,TGTGCCAGCAGCTCAGACTACAGGGTGGATGGGGCCAACGTCCTGACTTTC,CASSSDYRVDGANVLTF
TRBJ2-5,-,many,TRBV29-1,TGCAGCGTTGCGGGGTCTGTCGTCGAGACCCAGTACTTC,CSVAGSVVETQYF
TRBJ2-5,TRBD2,few,TRBV7-2,TGTGCCAGCAGACCTAATAGCGGGGCCGAGACCCAGTACTTC,CASRPNSGAETQYF
TRBJ2-5,TRBD2,-,TRBV6-1,TGTGCCAGCAGTGAAGTAGCGGGGGGAGGAGAGACCCAGTACTTC,CASSEVAGGGETQYF
TRBJ2-5,TRBD2,few,TRBV5-7,TGTGCCAGCAGCTTGGATAGGGGAGGGGATGAGACCCAGTACTTC,CASSLDRGGDETQYF
TRBJ1-2,-,many,TRBV7-9,TGTGCCAGCGCGGCCTCCTATGGCTACACCTTC,CASAASYGYTF
TRBJ2-6,TRBD1,-,TRBV18,TGTGCCAGCTCACCATGGACAGGGCTCTCTGGGGCCAACGTCCTGACTTTC,CASSPWTGLSGANVLTF
TRBJ1-5,-,few,TRBV19,TGTGCCAGTAGCGCTACAGGGTCTCGCAATCAGCCCCAGCATTTT,CASSATGSRNQPQHF
TRBJ2-7,-,few,TRBV4-2,TGTGCCAGCAGCCACCCGGGATACGAGCAGTACTTC,CASSHPGYEQYF
TRBJ1-5,TRBD1,-,TRBV30,TGTGCCTGGAGTACCGGGACAGGCGTGCTAAGCAATCAGCCCCAGCATTTT,CAWSTGTGVLSNQPQHF
TRBJ2-3,TRBD2,-,TRBV6-1,TGTGCCAGCAGTCGACTAGCGGGGGACACAGATACGCAGTATTTT,CASSRLAGDTDTQYF
TRBJ2-4,-,few,TRBV13,TGTGCCAGCAGCCCACTGGTAGCCAAAAACATTCAGTACTTC,CASSPLVAKNIQYF